This T cell receptor beta chain came from a study of CD8+ T cells in alopecia areata. Regarding the study as a whole: Scalp clonality dropped significantly under tofacitinib, as did expanded CD8+ top-100 clones. Patients shared TCRs less clearly than mice did, possibly for HLA-related reasons.

The CDR3 contains 14 residues. CDR1 and CDR2 from the germline V gene are SEHNR and FQNEAQ (reference sequence). V lost 3 bases, J lost 7 bases, and 16 bases lay in between. This clone was counted between two and nine times. Antigen: not known. The treatment here: oral pan-JAK inhibitor, 5-10 mg twice daily. Extraction and reverse transcription of RNA yielded cDNA as the sequencing template. Generated by immunoSEQ multiplex PCR, the TCRdb table keeps only in-frame clones and is missing some. The sample lists 170,000 or so clones; about 60% were seen once. The source is a human donor with alopecia areata. V and J are TRBV7-9 and TRBJ2-7; D is undetermined. The starting material was CD8+ T cells sorted from blood, obtained at week 24, from a patient treated with tofacitinib. In nucleotides, the CDR3 is TGTGCCAGCAGCTTCTCAGGTGCCCCCTGGGAGCAGTACTTC. This codes for CASSFSGAPWEQYF.